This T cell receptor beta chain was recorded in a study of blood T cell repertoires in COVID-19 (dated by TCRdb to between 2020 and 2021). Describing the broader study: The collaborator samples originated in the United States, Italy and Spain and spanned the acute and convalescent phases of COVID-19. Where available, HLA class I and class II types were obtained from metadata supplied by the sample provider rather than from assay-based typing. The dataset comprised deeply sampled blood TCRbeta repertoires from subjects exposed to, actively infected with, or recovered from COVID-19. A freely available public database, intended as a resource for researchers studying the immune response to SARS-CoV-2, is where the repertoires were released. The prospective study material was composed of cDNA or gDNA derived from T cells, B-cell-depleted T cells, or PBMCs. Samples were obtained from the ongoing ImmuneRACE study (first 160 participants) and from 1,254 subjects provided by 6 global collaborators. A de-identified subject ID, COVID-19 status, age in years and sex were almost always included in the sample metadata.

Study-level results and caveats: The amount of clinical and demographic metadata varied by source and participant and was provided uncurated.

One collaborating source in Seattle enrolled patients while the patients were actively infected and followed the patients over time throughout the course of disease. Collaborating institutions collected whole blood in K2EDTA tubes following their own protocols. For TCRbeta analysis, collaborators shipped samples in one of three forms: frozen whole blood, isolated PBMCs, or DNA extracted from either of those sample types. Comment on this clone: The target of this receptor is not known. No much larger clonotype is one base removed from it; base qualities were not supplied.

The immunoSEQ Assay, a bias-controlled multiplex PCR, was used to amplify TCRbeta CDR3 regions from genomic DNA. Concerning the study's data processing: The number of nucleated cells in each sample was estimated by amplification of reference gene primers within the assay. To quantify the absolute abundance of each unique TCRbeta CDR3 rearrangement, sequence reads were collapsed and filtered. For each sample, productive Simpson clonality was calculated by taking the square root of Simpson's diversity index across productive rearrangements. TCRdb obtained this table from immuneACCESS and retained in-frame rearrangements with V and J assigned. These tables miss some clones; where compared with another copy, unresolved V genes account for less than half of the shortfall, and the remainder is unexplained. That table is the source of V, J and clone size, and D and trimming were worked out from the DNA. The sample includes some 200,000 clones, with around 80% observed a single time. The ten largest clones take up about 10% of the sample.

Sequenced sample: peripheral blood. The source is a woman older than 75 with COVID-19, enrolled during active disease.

The CDR3 loop reads CASSLQGYYNEQFF. The nucleotides are TGTGCCAGCAGCTTACAGGGTTACTACAATGAGCAGTTCTTC. Recombination connected TRBV11-2 to TRBJ2-1, and the D gene may be TRBD1, 5 bases matching. The CDR3 covers 14 residues, taking in both the cysteine and the phenylalanine. Only CDR3 DNA is held: 42 bases, read in frame from base 1. Per the germline V gene, SGHAT is the CDR1 and FQNNGV is the CDR2. Trimming takes 2 bases from V and 3 bases from J, and the germline ends sit 8 bases apart.